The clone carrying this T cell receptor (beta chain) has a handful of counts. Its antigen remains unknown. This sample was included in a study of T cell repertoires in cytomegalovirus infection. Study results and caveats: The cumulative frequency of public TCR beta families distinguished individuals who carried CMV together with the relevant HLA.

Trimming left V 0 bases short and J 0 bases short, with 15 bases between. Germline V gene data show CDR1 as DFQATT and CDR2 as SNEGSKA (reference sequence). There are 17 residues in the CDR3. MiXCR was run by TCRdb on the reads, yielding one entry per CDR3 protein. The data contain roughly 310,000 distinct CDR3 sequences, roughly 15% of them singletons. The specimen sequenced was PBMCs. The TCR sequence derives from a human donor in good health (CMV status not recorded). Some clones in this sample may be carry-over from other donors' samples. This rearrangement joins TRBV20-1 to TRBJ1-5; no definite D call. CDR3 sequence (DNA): TGCAGTGCTAGAGACTTCAGTACCTCATATAGCAATCAGCCCCAGCATTTT. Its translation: CSARDFSTSYSNQPQHF.